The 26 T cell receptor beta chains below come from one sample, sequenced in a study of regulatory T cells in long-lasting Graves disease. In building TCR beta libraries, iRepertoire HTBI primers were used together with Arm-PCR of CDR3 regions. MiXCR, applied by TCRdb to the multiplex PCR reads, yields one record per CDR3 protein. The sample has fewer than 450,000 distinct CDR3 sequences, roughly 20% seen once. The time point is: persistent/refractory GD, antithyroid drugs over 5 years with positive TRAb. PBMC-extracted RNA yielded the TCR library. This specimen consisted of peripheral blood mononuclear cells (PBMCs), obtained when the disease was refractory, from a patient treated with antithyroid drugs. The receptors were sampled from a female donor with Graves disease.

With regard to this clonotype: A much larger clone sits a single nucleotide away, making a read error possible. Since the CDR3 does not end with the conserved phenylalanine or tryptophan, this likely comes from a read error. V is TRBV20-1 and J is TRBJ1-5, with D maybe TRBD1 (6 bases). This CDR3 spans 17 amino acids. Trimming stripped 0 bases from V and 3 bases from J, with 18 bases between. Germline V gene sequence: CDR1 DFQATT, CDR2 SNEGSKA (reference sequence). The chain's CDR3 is CSARDLGGLITNQPQHS. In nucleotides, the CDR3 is TGCAGTGCTAGAGATCTGGGGGGGCTTATCACCAATCAGCCCCAGCATTCT.

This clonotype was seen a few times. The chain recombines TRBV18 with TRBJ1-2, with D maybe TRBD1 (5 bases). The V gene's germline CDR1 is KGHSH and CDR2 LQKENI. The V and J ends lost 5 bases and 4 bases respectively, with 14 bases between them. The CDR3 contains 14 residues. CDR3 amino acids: CASSAPGDSYGYTF. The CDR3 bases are TGTGCCAGCTCAGCCCCTGGTGACAGCTATGGCTACACCTTC. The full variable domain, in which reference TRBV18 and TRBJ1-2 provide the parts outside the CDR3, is NAGVMQNPRHLVRRRGQEARLRCSPMKGHSHVYWYRQLPEEGLKFMVYLQKENIIDESGMPKERFSAEFPKEGPSILRIQQVVRGDSAAYFCASSAPGDSYGYTFGSGTRLTVV.

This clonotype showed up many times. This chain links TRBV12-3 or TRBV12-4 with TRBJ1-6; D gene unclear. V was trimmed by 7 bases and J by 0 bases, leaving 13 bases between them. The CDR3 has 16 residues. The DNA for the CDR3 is TGTGCCAGCAACATCTGGATGAGCTCCTATAATTCACCCCTCCACTTT. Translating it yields CASNIWMSSYNSPLHF.

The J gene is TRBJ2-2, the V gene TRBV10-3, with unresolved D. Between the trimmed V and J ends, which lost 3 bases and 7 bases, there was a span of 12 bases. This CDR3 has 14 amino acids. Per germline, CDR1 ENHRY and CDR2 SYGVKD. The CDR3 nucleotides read TGTGCCATCAGTGAAAAGGGTGGGGTCGGGGAGCTGTTTTTT. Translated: CAISEKGGVGELFF.

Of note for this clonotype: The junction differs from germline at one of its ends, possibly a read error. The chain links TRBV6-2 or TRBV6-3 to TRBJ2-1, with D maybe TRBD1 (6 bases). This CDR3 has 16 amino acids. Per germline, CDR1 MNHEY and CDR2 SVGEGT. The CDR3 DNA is TGTGCCAGCAGTGGCTACGGGGATATTCGGGACAATGAGCAGCTCTTC. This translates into CASSGYGDIRDNEQLF.

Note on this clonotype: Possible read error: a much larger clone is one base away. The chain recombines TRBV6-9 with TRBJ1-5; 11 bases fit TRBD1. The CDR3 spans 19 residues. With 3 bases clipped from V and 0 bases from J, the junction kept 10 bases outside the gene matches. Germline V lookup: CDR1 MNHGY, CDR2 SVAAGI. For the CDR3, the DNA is TGTGCCAGCAGTTACTCCAGGGACAGGGGGATCTATAGCAATCAGCCCCAGCATTTT. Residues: CASSYSRDRGIYSNQPQHF.

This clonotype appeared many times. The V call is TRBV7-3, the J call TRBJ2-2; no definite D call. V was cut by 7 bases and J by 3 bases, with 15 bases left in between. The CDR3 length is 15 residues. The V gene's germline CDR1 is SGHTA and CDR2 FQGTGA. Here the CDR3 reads CASKKQGDHTGELFF. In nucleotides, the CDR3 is TGTGCCAGCAAGAAACAAGGCGATCACACCGGGGAGCTGTTTTTT.

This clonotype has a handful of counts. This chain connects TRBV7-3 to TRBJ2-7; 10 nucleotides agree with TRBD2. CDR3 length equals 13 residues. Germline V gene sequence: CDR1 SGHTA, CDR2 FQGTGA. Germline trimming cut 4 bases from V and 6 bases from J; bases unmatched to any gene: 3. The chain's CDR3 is CASSSSGSGEQYF. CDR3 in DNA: TGTGCCAGCAGCTCTAGCGGGAGCGGCGAGCAGTACTTC.

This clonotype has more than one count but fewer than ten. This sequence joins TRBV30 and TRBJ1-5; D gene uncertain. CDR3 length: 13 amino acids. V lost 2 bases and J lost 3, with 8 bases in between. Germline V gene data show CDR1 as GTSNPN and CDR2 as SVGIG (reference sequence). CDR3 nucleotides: TGTGCCTGGAGTCCCAGTCTCAATCAGCCCCAGCATTTT. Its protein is CAWSPSLNQPQHF.

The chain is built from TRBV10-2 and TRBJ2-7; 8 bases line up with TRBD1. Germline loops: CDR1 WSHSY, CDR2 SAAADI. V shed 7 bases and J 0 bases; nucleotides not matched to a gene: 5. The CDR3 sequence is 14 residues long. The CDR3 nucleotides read TGCGCCAGCAAGAAGACAGGGGACTCCTACGAGCAGTACTTC. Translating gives CASKKTGDSYEQYF.

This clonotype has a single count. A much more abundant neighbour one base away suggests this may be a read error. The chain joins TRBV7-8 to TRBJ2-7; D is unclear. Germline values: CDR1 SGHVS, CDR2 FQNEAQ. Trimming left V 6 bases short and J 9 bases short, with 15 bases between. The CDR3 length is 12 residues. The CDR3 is CASREDGPAQYF. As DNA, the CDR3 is TGTGCCAGCAGAGAAGATGGACCCGCGCAGTACTTC.

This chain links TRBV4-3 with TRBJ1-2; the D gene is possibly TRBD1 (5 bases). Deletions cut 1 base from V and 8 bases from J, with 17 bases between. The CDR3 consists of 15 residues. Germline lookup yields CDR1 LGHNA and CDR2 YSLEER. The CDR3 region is CASSQGVTARDGYTF. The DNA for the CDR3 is TGCGCCAGCAGCCAAGGGGTGACAGCTAGGGACGGCTACACCTTC.

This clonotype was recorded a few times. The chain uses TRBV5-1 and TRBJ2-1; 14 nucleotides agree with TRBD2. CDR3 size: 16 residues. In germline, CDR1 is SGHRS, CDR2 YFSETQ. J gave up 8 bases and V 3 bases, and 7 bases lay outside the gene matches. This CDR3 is CASSSGLAGVPDEQFF. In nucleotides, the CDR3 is TGCGCCAGCAGCTCGGGACTAGCGGGAGTCCCAGATGAGCAGTTCTTC.

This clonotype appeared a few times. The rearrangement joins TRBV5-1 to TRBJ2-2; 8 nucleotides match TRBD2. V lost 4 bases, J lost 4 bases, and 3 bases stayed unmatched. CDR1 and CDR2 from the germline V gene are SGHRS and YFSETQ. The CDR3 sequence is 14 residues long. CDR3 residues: CASSRLASTGELFF. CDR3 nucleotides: TGCGCCAGCAGCCGACTAGCGAGCACCGGGGAGCTGTTTTTT.

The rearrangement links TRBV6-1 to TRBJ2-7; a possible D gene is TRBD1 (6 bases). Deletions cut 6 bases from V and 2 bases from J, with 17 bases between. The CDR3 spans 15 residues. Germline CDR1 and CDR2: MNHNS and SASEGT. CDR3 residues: CASRTSAGTPYEQYF. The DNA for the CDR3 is TGTGCCAGCAGAACATCAGCCGGGACACCCTACGAGCAGTACTTC.

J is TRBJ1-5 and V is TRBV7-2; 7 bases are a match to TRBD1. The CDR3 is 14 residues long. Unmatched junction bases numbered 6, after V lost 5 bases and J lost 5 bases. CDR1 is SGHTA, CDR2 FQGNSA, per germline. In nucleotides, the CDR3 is TGTGCCAGCAGCCCAGATACAGGGGATCAGCCCCAGCATTTT. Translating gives CASSPDTGDQPQHF.

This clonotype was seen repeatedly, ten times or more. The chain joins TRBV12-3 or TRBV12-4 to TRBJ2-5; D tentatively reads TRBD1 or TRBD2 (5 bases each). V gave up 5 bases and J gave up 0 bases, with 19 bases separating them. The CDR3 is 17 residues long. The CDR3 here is CASSPSPGTPNQETQYF. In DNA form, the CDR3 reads TGTGCCAGCAGTCCATCACCCGGGACGCCGAACCAAGAGACCCAGTACTTC.

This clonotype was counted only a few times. The CDR3 region has the DNA TGTGCCAGCAGCCCGCCGGGCGGATCACCCCTCCACTTT. It translates to CASSPPGGSPLHF. V usage is TRBV5-4 and J usage is TRBJ1-6, with no clear D. Trimming cost V 4 bases and J 10 bases, with 12 bases left between them. CDR1 and CDR2 from the germline V gene are SGHNT and YYREEE (reference sequence). The CDR3 extends over 13 amino acids.

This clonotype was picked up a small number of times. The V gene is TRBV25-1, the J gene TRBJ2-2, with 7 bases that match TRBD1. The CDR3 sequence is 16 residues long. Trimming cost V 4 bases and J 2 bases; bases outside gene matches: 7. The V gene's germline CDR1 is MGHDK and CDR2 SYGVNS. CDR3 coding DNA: TGTGCCAGCAGTGGATGGGGACAGCAAAACACCGGGGAGCTGTTTTTT. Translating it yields CASSGWGQQNTGELFF.

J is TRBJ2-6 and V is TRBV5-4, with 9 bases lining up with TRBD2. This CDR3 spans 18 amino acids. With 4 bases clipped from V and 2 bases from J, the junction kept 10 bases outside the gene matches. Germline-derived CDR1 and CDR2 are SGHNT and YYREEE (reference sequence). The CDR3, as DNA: TGTGCCAGCAGCCTCTGGAGGCTAGCGGGAACTGGGGCCAACGTCCTGACTTTC. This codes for CASSLWRLAGTGANVLTF.

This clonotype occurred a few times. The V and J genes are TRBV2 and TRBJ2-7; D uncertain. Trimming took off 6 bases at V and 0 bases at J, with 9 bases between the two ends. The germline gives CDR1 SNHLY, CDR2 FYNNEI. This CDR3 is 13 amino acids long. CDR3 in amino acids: CASRSLSSYEQYF. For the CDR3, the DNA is TGTGCCAGCAGATCCCTTTCCTCCTACGAGCAGTACTTC.

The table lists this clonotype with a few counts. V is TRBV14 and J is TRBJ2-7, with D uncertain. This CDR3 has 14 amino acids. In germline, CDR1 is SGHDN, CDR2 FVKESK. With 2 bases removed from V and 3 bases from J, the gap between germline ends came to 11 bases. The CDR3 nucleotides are TGTGCCAGCAGCCAAACCGGGCCCCACTACGAGCAGTACTTC. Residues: CASSQTGPHYEQYF. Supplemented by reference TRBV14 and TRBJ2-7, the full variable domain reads EAGVTQFPSHSVIEKGQTVTLRCDPISGHDNLYWYRRVMGKEIKFLLHFVKESKQDESGMPNNRFLAERTGGTYSTLKVQPAELEDSGVYFCASSQTGPHYEQYFGPGTRLTVT.

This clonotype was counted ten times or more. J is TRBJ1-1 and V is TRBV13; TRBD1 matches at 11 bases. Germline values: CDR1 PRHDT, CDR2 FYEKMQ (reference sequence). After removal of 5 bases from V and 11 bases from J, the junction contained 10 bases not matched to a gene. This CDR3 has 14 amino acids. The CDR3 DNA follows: TGTGCCAGCAGCAGGGACAGGGGGAACAAGGGGGCTTTCTTT. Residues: CASSRDRGNKGAFF.

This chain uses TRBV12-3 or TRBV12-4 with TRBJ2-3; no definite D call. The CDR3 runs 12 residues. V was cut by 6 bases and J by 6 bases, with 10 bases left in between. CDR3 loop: CASSPKGDTQYF. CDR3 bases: TGTGCCAGCAGCCCCAAAGGGGATACGCAGTATTTT.

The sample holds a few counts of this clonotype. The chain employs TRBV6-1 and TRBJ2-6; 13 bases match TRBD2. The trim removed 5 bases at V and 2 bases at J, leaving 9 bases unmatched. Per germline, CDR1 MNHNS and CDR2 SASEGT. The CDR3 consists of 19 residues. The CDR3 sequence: CASSYSPGLAGPGANVLTF. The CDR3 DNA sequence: TGTGCCAGCAGTTACTCCCCGGGACTAGCGGGACCTGGGGCCAACGTCCTGACTTTC.

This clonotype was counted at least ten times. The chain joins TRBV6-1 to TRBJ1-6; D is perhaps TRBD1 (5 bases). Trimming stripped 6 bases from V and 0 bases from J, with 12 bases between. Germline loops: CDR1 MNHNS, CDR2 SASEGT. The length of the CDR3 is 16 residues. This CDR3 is CASRQPGSSYNSPLHF. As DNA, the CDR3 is TGTGCCAGCAGACAACCAGGGAGCTCCTATAATTCACCCCTCCACTTT.